This TCR beta chain was captured in a study of blood T cell repertoires in COVID-19. Participants' reported clinical history set cohort assignment. In the study's own analysis: Counts of nucleated cells, estimated from reference gene primer amplification, were obtained. Assay used: immunoSEQ multiplex PCR; TCRdb lists only in-frame clones, some missing. The V and J calls and clone size are taken from that table; D and trimming were inferred from the DNA. The repertoire holds hundreds of thousands of clones, with 80% to 90% as singletons. This clonotype originated in a man aged 35-49 years who had recovered from COVID-19. Sequencing was performed on PBMCs or T cells enriched from blood (not recorded which).

The CDR3 nucleotides are TGTGCCAGTACCAGGGGGTCCTGGGACACTGAAGCTTTCTTT. Its protein is CASTRGSWDTEAFF. The V and J genes are TRBV19 and TRBJ1-1; 7 bases line up with TRBD1. V lost 7 bases and J lost 3; bases outside the gene matches: 8. The CDR3 contains 14 residues. Germline V gene lookup returns CDR1 LNHDA and CDR2 SQIVND (reference sequence).